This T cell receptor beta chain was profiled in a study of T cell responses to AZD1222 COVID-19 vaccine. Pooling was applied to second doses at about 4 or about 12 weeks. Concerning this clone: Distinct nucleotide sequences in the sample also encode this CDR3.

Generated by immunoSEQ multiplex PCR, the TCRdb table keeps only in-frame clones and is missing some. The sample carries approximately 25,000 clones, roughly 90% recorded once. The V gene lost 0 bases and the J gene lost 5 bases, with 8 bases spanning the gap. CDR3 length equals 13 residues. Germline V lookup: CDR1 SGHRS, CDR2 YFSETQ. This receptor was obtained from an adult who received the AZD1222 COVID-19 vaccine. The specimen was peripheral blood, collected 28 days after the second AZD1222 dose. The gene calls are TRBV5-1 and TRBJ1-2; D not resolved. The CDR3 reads CASSLEASYGYTF. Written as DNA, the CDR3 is TGCGCCAGCAGCTTGGAGGCGTCTTATGGCTACACCTTC.